Described below is a single T cell receptor beta chain sequence and its context. Its antigen is still unknown. The source of the sample is a study of OX40 agonist ivuxolimab in advanced cancers. Study results and limitations: At 0.1 to 3.0 mg/kg and by week 6, CD4+ and CD8+ T cells in the blood had expanded clonally.

V shed 4 bases and J 0 bases; nucleotides not matched to a gene: 4. The V gene's germline CDR1 is SGHRS and CDR2 YFSETQ. The CDR3 runs 15 residues. Using immunoSEQ multiplex PCR, the repertoire was profiled, and TCRdb retains in-frame clones only, with some absent. This table holds fewer than 95,000 clones, around 90% found once. This sequence joins TRBV5-1 and TRBJ2-7, with TRBD1 matching 10 bases. The receptor comes from an adult with an advanced solid tumor such as melanoma, head and neck, liver or kidney cancer. The sample here was CD4+ or CD8+ T cells sorted from blood, taken in a trial of the OX40 agonist ivuxolimab. The CDR3 loop reads CASSGRQGASYEQYF. The CDR3, as DNA: TGCGCCAGCAGCGGTAGACAGGGGGCCTCCTACGAGCAGTACTTC.